The 13 T cell receptor beta chains presented below share a single source sample, sequenced in a study of cytomegalovirus exposure and HLA in healthy donors (TCRdb year 2017). Libraries were prepared through the immunoSEQ multiplex PCR assay. For the multiplex PCR, a mixture combining 60 forward primers for TCR Vbeta segments and 13 reverse primers for TCR Jbeta segments was used. This is the immuneACCESS table as TCRdb keeps it, with only in-frame sequences that have V and J called. A part of the clones is gone; compared with another copy, unresolved V genes explain less than half, and the rest is unexplained. The sample yields 200,000 to 300,000 clones; more than 70% were counted once. Clones ranked in the top ten supply approximately 0.47% of the sample. The specimen was PBMCs. The receptor source for this set is a boy between 10 and 17 years old in good health and CMV-seronegative.

The chain is built from TRBV6-5 and TRBJ2-7; TRBD2 aligns across 7 bases. This CDR3 contains 16 residues. Germline CDR1 and CDR2: MNHEY and SVGAGI. V shed 4 bases and J 0 bases; nucleotides not matched to a gene: 9. The CDR3 region is CASSSDGGFSSYEQYF. The CDR3 DNA reads TGTGCCAGCAGTTCCGACGGGGGGTTCAGCTCCTACGAGCAGTACTTC.

This clone was observed a handful of times. CDR3 nucleotides: TGTGCCAGCAGGTCGGGACAGAGACACTATGGCTACACCTTC. The encoded protein is CASRSGQRHYGYTF. The chain recombines TRBV27 with TRBJ1-2; TRBD1 agrees at 7 bases. Germline trimming cut 6 bases from V and 3 bases from J; bases unmatched to any gene: 7. This CDR3 comprises 14 residues. Germline-derived CDR1 and CDR2 are MNHEY and SMNVEV (reference sequence).

The chain joins TRBV6-5 to TRBJ1-2; 9 bases align to TRBD1. Looked up from germline, CDR1 is MNHEY and CDR2 is SVGAGI. This CDR3 contains 15 residues. V gave up 6 bases and J gave up 4 bases; unmatched junction bases: 9. The CDR3 DNA follows: TGTGCCAGCAGACGGACAGGGGTTCAGCCCTATGGCTACACCTTC. This encodes CASRRTGVQPYGYTF.

The V and J genes are TRBV5-8 and TRBJ2-7, with TRBD1 as a possible D gene (6 bases). Trimming removed 1 base at V and 4 bases at J, with 12 bases between. There are 14 residues in the CDR3. Germline lookup yields CDR1 SGHTS and CDR2 YDEGEE. For the CDR3, the DNA is TGTGCCAGCAGCTTGTCCCTAGGGGGATACGAGCAGTACTTC. Its translation: CASSLSLGGYEQYF.

V usage is TRBV2 and J usage is TRBJ1-1, with a weak D call TRBD1 (6 bases). The CDR3 runs 15 residues. V was clipped by 2 bases and J by 6 bases, with 16 bases between them. Germline CDR1 and CDR2: SNHLY and FYNNEI. The CDR3 nucleotides are TGTGCCAGCAGTGAAAACAGGGAATGGATCGCTGAAGCTTTCTTT. Its protein product is CASSENREWIAEAFF.

The V call is TRBV9, the J call TRBJ1-2; 8 nucleotides align to TRBD1. CDR1 is SGDLS and CDR2 is YYNGEE in the germline V gene. The junction had 7 bases not matched to a gene; V was cut back by 0 bases and J by 6 bases. This CDR3 has 15 residues. In DNA, the CDR3 is TGTGCCAGCAGCGTAGGGACCGACAGGGGTCATGGCTACACCTTC. It yields the protein CASSVGTDRGHGYTF.

The CDR3, as DNA: TGTGCCAGCAGAACAGGGACAGCTACGAACACTGAAGCTTTCTTT. As protein: CASRTGTATNTEAFF. V and J are TRBV7-9 and TRBJ1-1; 7 bases are shared with TRBD1. Germline V CDR1 and CDR2: SEHNR, FQNEAQ (reference sequence). Unmatched junction bases numbered 8, after V lost 6 bases and J lost 1 base. The length of the CDR3 is 15 residues.

The V gene is TRBV11-2, the J gene TRBJ2-1; 11 bases fit TRBD2. The CDR3 is 17 amino acids. J lost 3 bases, V lost 5 bases, and 9 bases had no gene match. Germline V CDR1 and CDR2: SGHAT, FQNNGV. The DNA of the CDR3 is TGTGCCAGCAGCCTTAGAATTAGCGGGGGGGTCTACAATGAGCAGTTCTTC. Its translation is CASSLRISGGVYNEQFF.

V is TRBV2 and J is TRBJ2-3; TRBD1 agrees at 9 bases. J gave up 3 bases and V 6 bases, and 13 bases lay outside the gene matches. This CDR3 has 17 residues. Germline V gene data show CDR1 as SNHLY and CDR2 as FYNNEI. CDR3 protein: CASSRPRGQGRTDTQYF. For the CDR3, the DNA is TGTGCCAGCAGCCGACCTCGAGGACAGGGGAGGACAGATACGCAGTATTTT.

V usage is TRBV6-6 and J usage is TRBJ2-7; D is perhaps TRBD2 (5 bases). CDR1 and CDR2 from the germline V gene are MNHNY and SVGAGI (reference sequence). V was trimmed by 2 bases and J by 3 bases, leaving 5 bases between them. The CDR3 contains 12 residues. CDR3 sequence: CASSYEGYEQYF. The CDR3 nucleotides read TGTGCCAGCAGTTACGAGGGCTACGAGCAGTACTTC.

This clone occurred once. V gene TRBV27 combines with J gene TRBJ2-2; no clear D gene. There are 15 residues in the CDR3. V lost 5 bases and J 4 bases, leaving 14 bases between the germline ends. The V gene's germline CDR1 is MNHEY and CDR2 SMNVEV (reference sequence). DNA for the CDR3: TGTGCCAGCAGTCCATCTAGGATTCCCACCGGGGAGCTGTTTTTT. Translation gives CASSPSRIPTGELFF.

CDR3 sequence reads: CAWGRRGDQPQHF. Written as DNA, the CDR3 is TGTGCCTGGGGCAGGCGTGGTGATCAGCCCCAGCATTTT. The genes are TRBV30 and TRBJ1-5; D gene ambiguous. From germline, CDR1 is GTSNPN and CDR2 SVGIG (reference sequence). The CDR3 consists of 13 residues. Trimming removed 5 bases from V and 5 bases from J, with 13 bases in between.

The chain uses TRBV27 and TRBJ1-5; 8 bases are a match to TRBD1. CDR1 and CDR2 (germline): MNHEY, SMNVEV (reference sequence). The ends lost 6 bases at V and 6 bases at J; junction bases unmatched: 7. This CDR3 region has 14 residues. Here the CDR3 DNA reads TGTGCCAGCAGCGCACAGGGGGAGGTTCAGCCCCAGCATTTT. As protein: CASSAQGEVQPQHF.